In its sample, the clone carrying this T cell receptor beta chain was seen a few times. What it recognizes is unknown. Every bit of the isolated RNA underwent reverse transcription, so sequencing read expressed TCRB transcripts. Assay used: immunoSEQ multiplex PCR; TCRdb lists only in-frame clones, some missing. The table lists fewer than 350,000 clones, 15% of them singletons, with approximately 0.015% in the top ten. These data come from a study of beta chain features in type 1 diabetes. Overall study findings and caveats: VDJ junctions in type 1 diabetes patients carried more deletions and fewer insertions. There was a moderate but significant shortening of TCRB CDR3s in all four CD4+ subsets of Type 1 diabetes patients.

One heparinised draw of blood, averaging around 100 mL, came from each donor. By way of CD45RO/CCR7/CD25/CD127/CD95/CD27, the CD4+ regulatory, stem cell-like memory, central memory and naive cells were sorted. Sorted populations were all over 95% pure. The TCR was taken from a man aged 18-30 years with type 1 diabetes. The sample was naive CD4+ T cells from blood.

Here the CDR3 reads CASSFGGINSYEQYF. CDR3 DNA: TGCGCCAGCAGCTTTGGGGGGATCAACTCCTACGAGCAGTACTTC. The chain is built from TRBV5-1 and TRBJ2-7; weak D call: TRBD2 (6 bases). From germline, CDR1 is SGHRS and CDR2 YFSETQ. V was trimmed by 2 bases and J by 0 bases, leaving 12 bases between them. The CDR3 spans 15 residues.